This T cell receptor (beta chain) derives from a study of T cells in Graves' hyperthyroidism and ophthalmopathy. Details on this clonotype: The antigen remains undetermined.

There were TCR beta CDR3 regions amplified from RNA transcripts. The study used the HTBI primer set for a first-round RT-PCR of the TCR CDR3. TCRdb re-called the multiplex PCR reads through MiXCR, storing one row per CDR3 protein. This sample has 300,000 to 450,000 distinct CDR3 sequences, with around 14% found just once. Aged 18 to 65, the patients had hyperthyroidism that was newly diagnosed and had lasted under 2 months. Study-level results: Clonotypes that were expanded in thyroid above 0.001 mostly appeared in blood too.

The ends lost 4 bases at V and 0 bases at J; junction bases unmatched: 4. The CDR3 loop spans 15 amino acids. Germline CDR1 reads SEHNR; CDR2 reads FQNEAQ (reference sequence). The TCR was taken from a woman under 30 with Graves' hyperthyroidism. The specimen was blood. The chain carries TRBV7-9 and TRBJ2-3, with 7 bases that match TRBD2. The CDR3 nucleotides are TGTGCCAGCAGCTCCCTAGCGGATAGCACAGATACGCAGTATTTT. Translating it yields CASSSLADSTDTQYF. The full variable domain, rest sourced from reference TRBV7-9 and TRBJ2-3, is DTGVSQNPRHKITKRGQNVTFRCDPISEHNRLYWYRQTLGQGPEFLTYFQNEAQLEKSRLLSDRFSAERPKGSFSTLEIQRTEQGDSAMYLCASSSLADSTDTQYFGPGTRLTVL.